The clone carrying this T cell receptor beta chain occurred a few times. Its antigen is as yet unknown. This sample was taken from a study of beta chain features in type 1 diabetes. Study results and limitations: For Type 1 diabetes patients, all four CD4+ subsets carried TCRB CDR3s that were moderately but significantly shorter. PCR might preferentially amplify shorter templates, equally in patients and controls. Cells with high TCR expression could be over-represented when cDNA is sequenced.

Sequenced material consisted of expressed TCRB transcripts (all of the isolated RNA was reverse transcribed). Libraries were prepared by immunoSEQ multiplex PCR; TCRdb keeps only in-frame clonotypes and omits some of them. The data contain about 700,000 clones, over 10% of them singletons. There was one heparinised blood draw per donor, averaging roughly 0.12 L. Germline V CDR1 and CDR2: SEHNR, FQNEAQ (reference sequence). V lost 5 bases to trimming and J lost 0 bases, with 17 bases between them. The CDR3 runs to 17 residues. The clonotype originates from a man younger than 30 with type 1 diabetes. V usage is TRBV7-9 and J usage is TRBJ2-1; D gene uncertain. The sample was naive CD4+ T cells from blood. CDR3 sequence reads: CASSPYTSLSSYNEQFF. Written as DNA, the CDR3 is TGTGCCAGCAGCCCATACACGTCCCTAAGCTCCTACAATGAGCAGTTCTTC.